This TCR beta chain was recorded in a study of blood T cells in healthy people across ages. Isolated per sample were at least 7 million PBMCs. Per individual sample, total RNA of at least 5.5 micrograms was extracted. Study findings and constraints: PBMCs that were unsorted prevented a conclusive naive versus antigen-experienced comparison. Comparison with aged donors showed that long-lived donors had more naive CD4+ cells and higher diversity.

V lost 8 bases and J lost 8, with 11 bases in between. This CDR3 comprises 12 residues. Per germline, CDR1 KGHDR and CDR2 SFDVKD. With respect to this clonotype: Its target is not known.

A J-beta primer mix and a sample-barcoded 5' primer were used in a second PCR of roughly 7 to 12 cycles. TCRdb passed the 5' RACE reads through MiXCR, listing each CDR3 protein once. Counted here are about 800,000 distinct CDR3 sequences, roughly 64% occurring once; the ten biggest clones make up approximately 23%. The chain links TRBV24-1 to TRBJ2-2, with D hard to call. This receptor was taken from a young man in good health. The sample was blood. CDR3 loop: CATKGTRGELFF. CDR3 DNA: TGTGCCACCAAGGGTACGAGGGGGGAGCTGTTTTTT.